This T cell receptor beta chain was sequenced in a study of T-cell reconstitution after alpha-beta-depleted transplantation in children. Unique molecular identifiers featured in how the TCRbeta library was prepared. Each CDR3 protein is one row after TCRdb ran MiXCR on the PCR reads. The data show 350,000 to 450,000 distinct CDR3 sequences, over 20% seen once. CDR3 length: 13 residues. From germline, CDR1 is MNHEY and CDR2 SMNVEV (reference sequence). V was pared by 5 bases and J by 2 bases, with 10 bases between. The V gene is TRBV27, the J gene TRBJ2-7; D might be TRBD2 (7 bases). The source was PBMCs from the stem cell graft donor, collected from the stem cell graft. This receptor was identified in a human donor who donated a stem cell graft to a child with acute myeloid leukemia. The CDR3 nucleotides are TGTGCCAGCAGTGCGGGGGCCCCCTACGAGCAGTACTTC. Translating it yields CASSAGAPYEQYF.